This T cell receptor (beta chain) appears in the sequencing data of a study of blood T cell repertoires in COVID-19. Across the whole study: COVID-19 samples from acute and convalescent phases originated in the United States, Italy and Spain. Sources were T cells, B-cell-depleted T cells, or PBMCs; the material itself was cDNA or gDNA.

Germline V gene lookup returns CDR1 SGDLS and CDR2 YYNGEE. After removal of 4 bases from V and 3 bases from J, the junction contained 6 bases not matched to a gene. This CDR3 is built from 16 residues. The assay was immunoSEQ multiplex PCR, and TCRdb's table has in-frame clones only and misses some. The data show about 200,000 clones, about nine tenths seen once. The receptor comes from a woman between 70 and 85 years old with acute or convalescent COVID-19. The chain uses TRBV9 and TRBJ2-3, with 12 nucleotides matching TRBD2. The sample comprised peripheral blood. The chain's CDR3 is CASSKVLAGGTDTQYF. DNA of the CDR3: TGTGCCAGCAGCAAAGTCCTAGCGGGAGGGACAGATACGCAGTATTTT.